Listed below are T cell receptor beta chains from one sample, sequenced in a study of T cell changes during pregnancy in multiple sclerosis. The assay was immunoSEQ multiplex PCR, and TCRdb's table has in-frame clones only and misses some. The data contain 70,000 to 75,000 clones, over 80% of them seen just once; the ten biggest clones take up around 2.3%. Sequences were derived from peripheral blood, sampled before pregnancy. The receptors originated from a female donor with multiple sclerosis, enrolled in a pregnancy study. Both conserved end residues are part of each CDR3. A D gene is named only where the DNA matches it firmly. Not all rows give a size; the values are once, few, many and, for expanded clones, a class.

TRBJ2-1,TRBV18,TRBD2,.,CASSPRVSGRAANEQFF,TGTGCCAGCTCACCAAGGGTAAGCGGGAGGGCAGCCAATGAGCAGTTCTTC
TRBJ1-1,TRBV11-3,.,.,CASQGGGGTEAFF,TGTGCCAGCCAGGGTGGGGGGGGCACTGAAGCTTTCTTT
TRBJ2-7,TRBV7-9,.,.,CASSPPSVHEQYF,TGTGCCAGCAGCCCCCCTTCGGTCCACGAGCAGTACTTC
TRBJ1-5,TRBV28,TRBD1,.,CASRDREMQPQHF,TGTGCCAGCCGGGACAGGGAGATGCAGCCCCAGCATTTT
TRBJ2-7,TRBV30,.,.,CAWSVRRETEQYF,TGTGCCTGGAGTGTACGTCGGGAGACCGAGCAGTACTTC
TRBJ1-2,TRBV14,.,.,CASSQDLPIINYGYTF,TGTGCCAGCAGCCAAGATCTACCGATAATTAACTATGGCTACACCTTC
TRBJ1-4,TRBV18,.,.,CASSPRTGDEKLFF,TGTGCCAGCTCACCCAGAACGGGGGATGAAAAACTGTTTTTT
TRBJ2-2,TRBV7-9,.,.,CASSRRANTGELFF,TGTGCCAGTTCGAGACGGGCGAACACCGGGGAGCTGTTTTTT
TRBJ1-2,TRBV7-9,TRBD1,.,CASSLVATGLNYGYTF,TGTGCCAGCAGCTTAGTAGCGACAGGGCTTAACTATGGCTACACCTTC
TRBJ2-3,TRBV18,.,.,CASSPGPLSDTQYF,TGTGCCAGCTCACCTGGGCCACTTTCAGATACGCAGTATTTT
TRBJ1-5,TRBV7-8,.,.,CASSFSGPYSNQPQHF,TGTGCCAGCAGCTTTTCAGGGCCTTATAGCAATCAGCCCCAGCATTTT
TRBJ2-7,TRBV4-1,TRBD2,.,CASSHEAGISYEQYF,TGCGCCAGCAGCCACGAAGCGGGGATCTCCTACGAGCAGTACTTC
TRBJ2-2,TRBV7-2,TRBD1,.,CASSSTGGQINTGELFF,TGTGCCAGCAGCTCCACAGGGGGGCAAATTAACACCGGGGAGCTGTTTTTT
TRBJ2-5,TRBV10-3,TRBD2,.,CAISESLAGQETQYF,TGTGCCATCAGTGAGTCATTAGCGGGACAAGAGACCCAGTACTTC
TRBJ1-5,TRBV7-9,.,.,CASKETDYSNQPQHF,TGTGCCAGCAAGGAGACGGACTATAGCAATCAGCCCCAGCATTTT
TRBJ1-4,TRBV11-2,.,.,CASSPGRNLLFF,TGTGCCAGCAGCCCAGGAAGGAACTTACTGTTTTTT
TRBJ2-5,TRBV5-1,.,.,CASSLDPEEETQYF,TGCGCCAGCAGCTTGGATCCGGAGGAGGAGACCCAGTACTTC
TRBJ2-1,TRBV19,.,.,CASSTPSGTAYNEQFF,TGTGCCAGTAGTACTCCTTCCGGGACTGCCTACAATGAGCAGTTCTTC
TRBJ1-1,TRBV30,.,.,CAWRRGTGVYAPMNTEAFF,TGTGCCTGGAGACGAGGAACAGGAGTCTATGCGCCCATGAACACTGAAGCTTTCTTT
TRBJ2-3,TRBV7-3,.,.,CASSSSGISTDTQYF,TGTGCCAGCAGCTCATCCGGGATTAGCACAGATACGCAGTATTTT
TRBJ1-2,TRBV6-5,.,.,CASSRHWTAQGYTF,TGTGCCAGCAGTAGGCACTGGACAGCTCAGGGCTACACCTTC
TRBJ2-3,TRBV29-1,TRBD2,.,CSATIPQMLAADTQYF,TGCAGCGCCACCATTCCCCAGATGCTAGCGGCAGATACGCAGTATTTT
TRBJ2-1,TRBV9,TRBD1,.,CASSGSSRGLGQFF,TGTGCCAGCAGCGGAAGTAGCAGGGGGCTGGGGCAGTTCTTC
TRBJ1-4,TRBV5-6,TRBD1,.,CASSLAGGGKKLFF,TGTGCCAGCAGCTTGGCAGGGGGCGGAAAAAAACTGTTTTTT
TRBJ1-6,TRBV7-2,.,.,CASKPDSRNSPLHF,TGTGCCAGCAAACCTGACAGTCGTAATTCACCCCTCCACTTT
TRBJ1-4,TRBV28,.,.,CASSFRVRRRNEKLFF,TGTGCCAGCAGTTTCCGCGTGCGGCGTAGGAATGAAAAACTGTTTTTT
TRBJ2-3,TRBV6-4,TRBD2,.,CASSGGTSGTDTQYF,TGTGCCAGCAGTGGAGGGACTAGCGGCACAGATACGCAGTATTTT
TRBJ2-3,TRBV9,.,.,CASSLEISTDTQYF,TGTGCCAGCAGTCTAGAGATAAGCACAGATACGCAGTATTTT
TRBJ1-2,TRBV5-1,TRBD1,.,CASTKTGEWGYTF,TGCGCCAGCACCAAGACAGGGGAGTGGGGCTACACCTTC
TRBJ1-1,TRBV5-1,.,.,CASRRGVMDTEAFF,TGCGCCAGCCGACGAGGCGTGATGGACACTGAAGCTTTCTTT
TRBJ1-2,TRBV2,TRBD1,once,CASRLSGTGKFGYTF,TGTGCCAGCAGGCTGTCCGGGACAGGTAAATTCGGCTACACCTTC
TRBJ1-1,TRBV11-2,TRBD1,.,CASSPDRQGLSTEAFF,TGTGCCAGCAGCCCGGACCGACAGGGGCTCTCCACTGAAGCTTTCTTT
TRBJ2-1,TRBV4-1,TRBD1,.,CASGQGYEQFF,TGCGCCAGCGGACAGGGGTATGAGCAGTTCTTC
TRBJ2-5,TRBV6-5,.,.,CASSYSSAGQETQYF,TGTGCCAGCAGTTACTCATCAGCGGGTCAAGAGACCCAGTACTTC
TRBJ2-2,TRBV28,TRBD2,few,CASSSTTSGLNTGELFF,TGTGCCAGCAGTTCCACGACTAGCGGACTGAACACCGGGGAGCTGTTTTTT
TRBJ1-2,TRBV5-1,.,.,CASSSSRDYGYTF,TGCGCCAGCAGCTCGTCGAGGGACTATGGCTACACCTTC
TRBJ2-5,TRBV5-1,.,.,CASRPSGGAQETQYF,TGCGCCAGCAGACCCTCGGGGGGCGCGCAAGAGACCCAGTACTTC
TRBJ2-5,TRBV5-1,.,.,CASSFDVTQETQYF,TGCGCCAGCAGCTTCGATGTGACACAAGAGACCCAGTACTTC
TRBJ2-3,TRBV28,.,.,CASSLKNTLRDTQYF,TGTGCCAGCAGTTTAAAGAACACCCTGCGGGATACGCAGTATTTT
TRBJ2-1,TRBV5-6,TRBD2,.,CASSLSGTSLLDEQFF,TGTGCCAGCAGCTTGTCCGGGACTAGCCTCCTCGATGAGCAGTTCTTC
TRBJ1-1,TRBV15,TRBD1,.,CATSSHRGLTEAFF,TGTGCCACCAGCTCTCACAGGGGGTTAACTGAAGCTTTCTTT
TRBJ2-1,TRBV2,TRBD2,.,CASSNPLREANNEQFF,TGTGCCAGCAGTAACCCACTCCGGGAGGCCAACAATGAGCAGTTCTTC
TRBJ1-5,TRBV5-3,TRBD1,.,CARSFRQGSNQPQHF,TGTGCCAGAAGCTTTCGACAGGGTAGCAATCAGCCCCAGCATTTT
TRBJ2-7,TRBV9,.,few,CASSVGERNYEQYF,TGTGCCAGCAGCGTAGGAGAGCGGAACTACGAGCAGTACTTC
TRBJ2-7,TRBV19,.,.,CASSIVGAFPYEQYF,TGTGCCAGTAGTATAGTGGGCGCCTTCCCCTACGAGCAGTACTTC
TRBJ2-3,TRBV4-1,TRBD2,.,CASSQPIIAGGTADTQYF,TGCGCCAGCAGCCAACCCATAATAGCGGGAGGGACGGCCGATACGCAGTATTTT
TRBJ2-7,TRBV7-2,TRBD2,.,CASSLGRGGRYEQYF,TGTGCCAGCAGCTTAGGTCGGGGGGGCAGGTACGAGCAGTACTTC
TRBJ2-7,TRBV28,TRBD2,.,CASSLGRVWYEQYF,TGTGCCAGCAGTTTGGGGAGGGTGTGGTACGAGCAGTACTTC
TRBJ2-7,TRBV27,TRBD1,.,CASRYRGTGNEQYF,TGTGCCAGCCGCTATCGAGGGACAGGGAATGAGCAGTACTTC
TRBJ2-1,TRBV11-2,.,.,CASTLKEIHNEQFF,TGTGCCAGCACCCTTAAGGAGATCCACAATGAGCAGTTCTTC
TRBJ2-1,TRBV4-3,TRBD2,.,CASSQRTSRPEQFF,TGCGCCAGCAGCCAACGGACTAGCAGGCCGGAGCAGTTCTTC
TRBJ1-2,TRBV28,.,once,CASSRPGKGGYTF,TGTGCCAGCAGCCGACCCGGGAAGGGAGGCTACACCTTC
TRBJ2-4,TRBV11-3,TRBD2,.,CASSLGGLAEYIQYF,TGTGCCAGCAGCTTAGGTGGACTAGCTGAGTACATTCAGTACTTC
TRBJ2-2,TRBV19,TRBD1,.,CASSGDRGDWAGELFF,TGTGCCAGTAGTGGGGACAGGGGAGATTGGGCCGGGGAGCTGTTTTTT
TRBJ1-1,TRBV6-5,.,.,CASSSSTVGQNTEAFF,TGTGCCAGCAGTTCTTCAACGGTTGGACAGAACACTGAAGCTTTCTTT
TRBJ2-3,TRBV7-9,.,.,CASWEPTDTQYF,TGTGCCAGCTGGGAGCCAACAGATACGCAGTATTTT
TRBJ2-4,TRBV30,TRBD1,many,CAWSGTGDVGIQYF,TGTGCCTGGAGTGGCACAGGGGATGTTGGCATTCAGTACTTC